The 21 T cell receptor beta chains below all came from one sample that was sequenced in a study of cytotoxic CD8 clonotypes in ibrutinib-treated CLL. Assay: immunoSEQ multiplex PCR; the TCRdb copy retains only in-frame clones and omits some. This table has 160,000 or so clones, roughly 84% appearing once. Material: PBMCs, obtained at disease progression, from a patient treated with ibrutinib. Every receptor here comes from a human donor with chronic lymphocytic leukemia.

The DNA of the CDR3 is TGTGCCAGCTCACCAAGGTTAGCCGTAGCAGCCTACAATGAGCAGTTCTTC. Translation: CASSPRLAVAAYNEQFF. The rearrangement joins TRBV18 to TRBJ2-1, with D uncertain. Trimming stripped 2 bases from V and 2 bases from J, with 16 bases between. The CDR3 loop spans 17 amino acids. The V gene's germline CDR1 is KGHSH and CDR2 LQKENI.

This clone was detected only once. The CDR3: CASSSYRGGDIQYF. The DNA of the CDR3 is TGTGCCAGCAGCTCGTACAGGGGAGGCGACATTCAGTACTTC. The chain uses TRBV7-9 and TRBJ2-4; TRBD1 is a possible D gene (7 bases). Germline V CDR1 and CDR2: SEHNR, FQNEAQ (reference sequence). The V end was cut by 4 bases, the J end by 8 bases, with 15 bases between. The CDR3 loop spans 14 amino acids.

In DNA form, the CDR3 reads TGCGCCAGCAGCTTTAGGGCTAGCGGTAGCTCCTACGAGCAGTACTTC. Its protein product is CASSFRASGSSYEQYF. This sequence joins TRBV5-1 and TRBJ2-7; 7 nucleotides agree with TRBD2. The V gene's germline CDR1 is SGHRS and CDR2 YFSETQ. There are 16 residues in the CDR3. V dropped 2 bases and J dropped 0; count of bases not matched to a gene: 8.

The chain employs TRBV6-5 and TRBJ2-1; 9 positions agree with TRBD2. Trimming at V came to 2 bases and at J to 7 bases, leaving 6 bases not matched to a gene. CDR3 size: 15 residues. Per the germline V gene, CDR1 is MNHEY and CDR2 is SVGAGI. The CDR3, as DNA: TGTGCCAGCAGTTACGGCGGGGGGGGCGGGAATGAGCAGTTCTTC. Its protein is CASSYGGGGGNEQFF.

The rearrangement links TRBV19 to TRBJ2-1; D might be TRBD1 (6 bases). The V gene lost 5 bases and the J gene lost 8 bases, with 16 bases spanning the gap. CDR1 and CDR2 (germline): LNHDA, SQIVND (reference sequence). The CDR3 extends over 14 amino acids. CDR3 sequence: CASSVQGRGHEQFF. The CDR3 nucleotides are TGTGCCAGTAGTGTCCAGGGCAGGGGCCATGAGCAGTTCTTC.

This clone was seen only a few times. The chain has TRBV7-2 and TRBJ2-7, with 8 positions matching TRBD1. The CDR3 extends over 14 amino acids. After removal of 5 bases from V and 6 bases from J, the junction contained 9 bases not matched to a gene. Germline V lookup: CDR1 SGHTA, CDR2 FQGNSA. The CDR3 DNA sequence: TGTGCCAGCAGCGACACAGGGGGTCGTCGCGAGCAGTACTTC. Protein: CASSDTGGRREQYF.

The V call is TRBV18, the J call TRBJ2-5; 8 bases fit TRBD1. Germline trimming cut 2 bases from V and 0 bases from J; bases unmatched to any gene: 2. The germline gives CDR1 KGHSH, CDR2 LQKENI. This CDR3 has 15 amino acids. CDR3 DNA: TGTGCCAGCTCACCAGGGACAGGCCACCAAGAGACCCAGTACTTC. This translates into CASSPGTGHQETQYF.

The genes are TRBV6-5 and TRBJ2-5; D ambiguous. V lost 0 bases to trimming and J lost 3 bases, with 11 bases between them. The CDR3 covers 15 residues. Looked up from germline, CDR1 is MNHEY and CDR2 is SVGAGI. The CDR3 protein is CASSYSSWGKETQYF. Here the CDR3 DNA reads TGTGCCAGCAGTTACTCTAGTTGGGGAAAAGAGACCCAGTACTTC.

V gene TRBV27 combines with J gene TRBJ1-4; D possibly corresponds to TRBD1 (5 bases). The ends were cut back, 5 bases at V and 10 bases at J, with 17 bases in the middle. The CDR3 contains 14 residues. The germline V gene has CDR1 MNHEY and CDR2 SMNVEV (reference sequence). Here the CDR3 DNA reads TGTGCCAGCAGTCCAGCAGGTAGAAGGGGAAAACTGTTTTTT. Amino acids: CASSPAGRRGKLFF.

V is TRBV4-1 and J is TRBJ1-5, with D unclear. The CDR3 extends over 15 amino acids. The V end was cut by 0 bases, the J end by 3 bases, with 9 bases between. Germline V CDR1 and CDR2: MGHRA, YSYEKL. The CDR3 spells CASSQDNGYNQPQHF. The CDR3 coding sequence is TGCGCCAGCAGCCAAGACAACGGATACAATCAGCCCCAGCATTTT.

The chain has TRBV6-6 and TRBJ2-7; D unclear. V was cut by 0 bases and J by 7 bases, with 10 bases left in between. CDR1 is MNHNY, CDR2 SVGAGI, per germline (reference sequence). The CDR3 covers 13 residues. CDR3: CASSYSPAGEQYF. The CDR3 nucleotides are TGTGCCAGCAGTTACTCCCCCGCCGGGGAGCAGTACTTC.

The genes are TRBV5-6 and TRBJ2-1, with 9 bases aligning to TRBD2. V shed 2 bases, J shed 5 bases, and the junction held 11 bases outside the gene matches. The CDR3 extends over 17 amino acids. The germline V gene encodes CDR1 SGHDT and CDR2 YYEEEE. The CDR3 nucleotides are TGTGCCAGCAGCTTTTTTAGCGGGAGTAGCGAGGACAATGAGCAGTTCTTC. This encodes CASSFFSGSSEDNEQFF. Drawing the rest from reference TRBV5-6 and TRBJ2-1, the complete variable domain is DAGVTQSPTHLIKTRGQQVTLRCSPKSGHDTVSWYQQALGQGPQFIFQYYEEEERQRGNFPDRFSGHQFPNYSSELNVNALLLGDSALYLCASSFFSGSSEDNEQFFGPGTRLTVL.

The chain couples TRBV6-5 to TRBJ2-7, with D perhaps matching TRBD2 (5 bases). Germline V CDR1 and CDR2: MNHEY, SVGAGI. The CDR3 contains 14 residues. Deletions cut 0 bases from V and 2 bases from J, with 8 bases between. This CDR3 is CASSYSEVTYEQYF. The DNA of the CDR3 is TGTGCCAGCAGTTACTCGGAGGTGACCTACGAGCAGTACTTC.

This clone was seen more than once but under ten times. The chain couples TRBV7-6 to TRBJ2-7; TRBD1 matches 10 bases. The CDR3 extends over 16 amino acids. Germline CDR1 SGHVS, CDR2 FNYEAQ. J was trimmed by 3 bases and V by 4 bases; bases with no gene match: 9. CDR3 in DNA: TGTGCCAGCAGCTCCCGTAGCAGGGACAGGGGCTACGAGCAGTACTTC. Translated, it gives CASSSRSRDRGYEQYF.

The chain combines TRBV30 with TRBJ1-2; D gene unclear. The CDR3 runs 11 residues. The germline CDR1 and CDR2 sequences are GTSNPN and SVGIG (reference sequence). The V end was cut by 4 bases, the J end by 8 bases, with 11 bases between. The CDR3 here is CAWTVQYGYTF. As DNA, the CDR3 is TGTGCCTGGACCGTCCAATACGGCTACACCTTC. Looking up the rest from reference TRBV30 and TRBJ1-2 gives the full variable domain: SQTIHQWPATLVQPVGSPLSLECTVEGTSNPNLYWYRQAAGRGLQLLFYSVGIGQISSEVPQNLSASRPQDRQFILSSKKLLLSDSGFYLCAWTVQYGYTFGSGTRLTVV.

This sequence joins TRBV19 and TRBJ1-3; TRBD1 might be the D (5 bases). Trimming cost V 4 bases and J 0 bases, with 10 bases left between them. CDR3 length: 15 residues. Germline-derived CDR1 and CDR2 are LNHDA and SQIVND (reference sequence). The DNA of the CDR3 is TGTGCCAGTAGTAGGGGGTCTCCCTCTGGAAACACCATATATTTT. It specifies CASSRGSPSGNTIYF.

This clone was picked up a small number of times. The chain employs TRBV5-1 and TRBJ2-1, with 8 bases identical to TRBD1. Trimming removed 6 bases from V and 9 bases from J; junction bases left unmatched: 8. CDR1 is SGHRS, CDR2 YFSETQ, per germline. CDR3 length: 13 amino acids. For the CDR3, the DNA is TGCGCCAGCAAAGACGGACAGGGCGGTGAGCAGTTCTTC. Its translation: CASKDGQGGEQFF.

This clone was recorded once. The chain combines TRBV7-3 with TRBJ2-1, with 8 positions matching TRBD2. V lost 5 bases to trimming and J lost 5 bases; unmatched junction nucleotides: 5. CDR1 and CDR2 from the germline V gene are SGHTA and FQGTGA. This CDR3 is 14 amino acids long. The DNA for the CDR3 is TGTGCCAGCAGCCAATTAGCGGGGAACAATGAGCAGTTCTTC. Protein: CASSQLAGNNEQFF.

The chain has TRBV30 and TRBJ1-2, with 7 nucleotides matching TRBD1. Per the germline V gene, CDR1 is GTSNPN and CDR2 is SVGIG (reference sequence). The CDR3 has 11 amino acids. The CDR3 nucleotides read TGTGGGATGCAAGGGGGCTCTGGCTACACCTTC. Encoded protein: CGMQGGSGYTF.

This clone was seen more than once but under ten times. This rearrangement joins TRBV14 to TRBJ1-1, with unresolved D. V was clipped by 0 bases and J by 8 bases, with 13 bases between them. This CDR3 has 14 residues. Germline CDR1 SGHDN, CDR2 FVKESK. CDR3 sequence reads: CASSQDYGRGEAFF. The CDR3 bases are TGTGCCAGCAGCCAAGATTATGGACGCGGGGAAGCTTTCTTT.

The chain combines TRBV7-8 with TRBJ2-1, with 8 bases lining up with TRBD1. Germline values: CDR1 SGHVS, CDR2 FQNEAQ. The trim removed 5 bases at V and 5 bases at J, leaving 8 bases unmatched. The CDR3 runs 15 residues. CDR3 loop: CASSPGQGSNNEQFF. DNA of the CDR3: TGTGCCAGCAGCCCTGGACAGGGAAGTAACAATGAGCAGTTCTTC.